What follows is one TCR beta chain and its context. Its target is not known. This specimen belongs to a study of cytomegalovirus exposure and HLA in healthy donors. On the study more broadly: An early release of data contained tens of millions of unique TCRs, which came from HLA-typed donors. Study-wide results and caveats: Most TCR sequences showed up rarely, but some public TCRs showed up in many donors. Presence/absence results assume similar sequencing depth per donor, which may not hold. Accurate prediction of HLA-A and HLA-B alleles (for most subjects) was reportedly achieved from TCR beta sequences.

This PCR relied on a set of 60 Vbeta primers and 13 Jbeta primers. Assay used: immunoSEQ multiplex PCR; TCRdb lists only in-frame clones, some missing. Among some 140,000 clones listed, 70% to 80% were seen once. The CDR3 runs 14 residues. CDR1 is SGHRS, CDR2 YFSETQ, per germline. J gave up 4 bases and V 4 bases, and 7 bases lay outside the gene matches. The chain employs TRBV5-1 and TRBJ2-7, with 8 nucleotides matching TRBD2. The sequence was obtained from a man in his fifties in good health and CMV-seronegative. Source material: PBMCs. CDR3 loop: CASSPGLGVYEQYF. The CDR3 DNA reads as TGCGCCAGCAGCCCGGGACTAGGGGTATACGAGCAGTACTTC.